These 7 T cell receptor beta chains came from one sample sequenced in a study. TCRdb redid the calling of the reads with MiXCR, one entry per CDR3 protein. The sample yields 850 to 1,200 distinct CDR3 sequences, approximately 41% seen once. Sequenced input: CD8+ T cells (not recorded whether cultured). The receptors stem from a male donor.

V gene TRBV21-1 combines with J gene TRBJ2-2; whether TRBD1, the table's D call, matches the DNA was not checked. TRBV21-1 is a pseudogene. CDR3 size: 18 residues. CDR3 protein: CASSENGQGANPFGELFF. The CDR3 DNA is TGTGCCAGCAGCGAGAACGGGCAGGGGGCGAATCCTTTCGGGGAGCTGTTTTTT.

The rearrangement uses TRBV28 and TRBJ2-5; the D gene is possibly TRBD1 (6 bases). Trimming shortened V by 4 bases and J by 2 bases, and 26 bases separated the two germline ends. Germline V gene data show CDR1 as MDHEN and CDR2 as SYDVKM. This CDR3 is built from 19 residues. The CDR3 nucleotides are TGTGCCAGCAGTTCCCGGAACAGGGCTTCTGTTTTTTTTCAAGAGACCCAGTACTTC. Translating gives CASSSRNRASVFFQETQYF.

In its sample, this clonotype ranks as medium-sized. V gene TRBV12-3 or TRBV12-4 combines with J gene TRBJ1-1, with TRBD1 identical over 9 bases. This CDR3 is built from 14 residues. V was clipped by 8 bases and J by 4 bases; unmatched bases: 8. The CDR3 sequence is CASVMTGGFTEAFF. The CDR3 bases are TGTGCCAGCGTCATGACAGGGGGTTTCACTGAAGCTTTCTTT.

This clonotype counts as medium-sized. The chain recombines TRBV20-1 with TRBJ1-5; the D gene is possibly TRBD1 (6 bases). Trimming left V 4 bases short and J 0 bases short, with 16 bases between. The CDR3 is 16 residues long. Germline CDR1 is DFQATT and CDR2 is SNEGSKA (reference sequence). DNA for the CDR3: TGCAGTGCTATAACTGACAGGACCTATAGCAATCAGCCCCAGCATTTT. It encodes CSAITDRTYSNQPQHF.

The rearrangement joins TRBV6-5 to TRBJ2-3; perhaps D is TRBD1 or TRBD2 (5 bases each). The germline CDR1 and CDR2 sequences are MNHEY and SVGAGI. V lost 3 bases and J 9 bases, leaving 25 bases between the germline ends. CDR3 length: 17 residues. CDR3 amino acids: CASSYNRTPGRGCTQYF. The CDR3 bases are TGTGCCAGCAGTTATAACCGTACACCGGGACGGGGATGCACGCAGTATTTT.

A note on this clonotype: One end of the junction fails to match germline, which may point to a read error. V and J are TRBV19 and TRBJ1-2; the D gene is possibly TRBD1 (6 bases). The CDR3 length is 15 residues. Germline V gives CDR1 LNHDA, CDR2 SQIVND (reference sequence). The CDR3 here is CASGINAGANYGYTW. The DNA for the CDR3 is TGTGCCAGTGGTATCAACGCAGGGGCTAACTATGGCTACACCTGG.

This clonotype has a single count. The gene calls are TRBV19 and TRBJ2-5; unclear D gene. Trimming removed 2 bases at V and 5 bases at J, with 9 bases between. The CDR3 spans 13 residues. Germline values: CDR1 LNHDA, CDR2 SQIVND (reference sequence). Here the CDR3 reads CASSIYNKETQYF. In DNA form, the CDR3 reads TGTGCCAGTAGTATATACAATAAGGAGACCCAGTACTTC.